What follows are 4 T cell receptor beta chains derived from one specimen sequenced in a study of identical twins. Via MiXCR, TCRdb re-called the 5' RACE reads, giving one row per CDR3 protein. The sample carries 220,000 or so distinct CDR3 sequences, approximately 7% recorded once. These same data were also listed under a study on yellow fever vaccine responses in identical twins.

Sequencing was done on a sample of memory (CD45RO+) T cells sorted from blood. All receptors derive from a woman aged 18-29 years in good health.

This chain links TRBV7-9 with TRBJ2-2, with TRBD2 identical over 9 bases. The germline V gene has CDR1 SEHNR and CDR2 FQNEAQ (reference sequence). V gave up 1 base and J gave up 1 base; unmatched junction bases: 4. The CDR3 length is 17 residues. CDR3 nucleotides: TGTGCCAGCAGCTTAGACCCTAGCGGGGTGAACACCGGGGAGCTGTTTTTT. Protein product: CASSLDPSGVNTGELFF.

V usage is TRBV19 and J usage is TRBJ1-4, with 7 nucleotides matching TRBD1. The V gene end was trimmed by 3 bases and the J gene end by 8 bases; junction bases not matched to a gene: 9. This CDR3 spans 15 amino acids. CDR1 LNHDA and CDR2 SQIVND come from the germline V gene (reference sequence). The CDR3 reads CASSIIPGTAEKLFF. CDR3 bases: TGTGCCAGTAGTATTATTCCCGGGACAGCGGAAAAACTGTTTTTT.

The V gene is TRBV20-1, the J gene TRBJ2-1, with D tentatively TRBD2 (5 bases). This CDR3 is 13 amino acids long. V was trimmed by 5 bases and J by 6 bases, leaving 14 bases between them. CDR1 and CDR2 (germline): DFQATT, SNEGSKA (reference sequence). The CDR3 loop is CSAFPPEGNEQFF. DNA of the CDR3: TGCAGTGCTTTTCCCCCCGAGGGCAATGAGCAGTTCTTC.

The genes are TRBV3-1 and TRBJ2-5, with 9 bases fitting TRBD2. V was pared by 0 bases and J by 5 bases, with 4 bases of the junction left unmatched. The germline V gene encodes CDR1 LGHDT and CDR2 YNNKEL (reference sequence). This CDR3 comprises 15 residues. CDR3 DNA: TGTGCCAGCAGCCAAGAGACTAGCGGACACGAGACCCAGTACTTC. This gives the protein CASSQETSGHETQYF.